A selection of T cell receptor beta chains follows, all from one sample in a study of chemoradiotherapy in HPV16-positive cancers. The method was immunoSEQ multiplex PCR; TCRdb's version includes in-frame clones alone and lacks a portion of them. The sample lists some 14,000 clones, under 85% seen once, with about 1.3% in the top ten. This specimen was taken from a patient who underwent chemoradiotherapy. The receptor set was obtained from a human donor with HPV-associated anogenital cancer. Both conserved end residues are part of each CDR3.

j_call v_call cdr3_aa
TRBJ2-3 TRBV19 CATSAGAADTQYF
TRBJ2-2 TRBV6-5 CASSFGGGGELFF
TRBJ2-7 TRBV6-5 CASSYSMGAAPYEQYF
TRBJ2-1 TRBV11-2 CASSPNREASGGGEQFF
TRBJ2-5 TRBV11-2 CASSLGSVETQYF
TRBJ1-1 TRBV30 CAWSVLGQGTFF
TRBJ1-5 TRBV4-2 CASSQDPGTRGNQPQHF
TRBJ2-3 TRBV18 CASSPGTLPTDTQYF
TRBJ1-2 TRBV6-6 CASTVTQGSGYTF
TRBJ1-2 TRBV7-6 CASSLRVGRNDGYTF
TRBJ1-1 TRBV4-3 CASSQVGTVGNTEAFF
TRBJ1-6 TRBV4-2 CASSQYEQESPLHF
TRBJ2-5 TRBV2 CASSVLGQVAETQYF
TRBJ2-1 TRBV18 CASSPMGLAVNEQFF
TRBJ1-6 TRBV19 CASASGTENSPTQF
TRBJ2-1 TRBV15 CATSREGRGEQFF
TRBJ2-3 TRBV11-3 CASSLSGGDTQYF
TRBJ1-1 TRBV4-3 CASSQALSLNTEAFF
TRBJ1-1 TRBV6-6 CASTVGDTEAFF
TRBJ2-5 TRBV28 CASRDGTSGVWETQYF
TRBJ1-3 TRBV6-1 CASSEAGSSGNTIYF
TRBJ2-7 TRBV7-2 CASSFSGTVNEQYF
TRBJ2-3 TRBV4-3 CASSQELGRGLSTDTQYF
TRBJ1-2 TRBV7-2 CASSPRDGYYGYTF
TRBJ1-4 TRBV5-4 CASKEWTNEKLFF
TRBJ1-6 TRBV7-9 CASSARDSLSPLHF
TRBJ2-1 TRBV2 CASIQGASGGSYEQFF
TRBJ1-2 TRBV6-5 CASSNRRGYTF
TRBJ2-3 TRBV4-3 CASSQDYFPADTQYF
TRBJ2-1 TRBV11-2 CASSSKLALYNEQFF
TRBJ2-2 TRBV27 CASTRLGAHELFF
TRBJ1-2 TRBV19 CASSGTGKRWDYGYTF
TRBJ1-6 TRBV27 CAGERRGVLSYNSPLHF
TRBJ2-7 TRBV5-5 CASRGGGRYEQYF
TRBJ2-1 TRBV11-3 CASSPGGTSGGYEQFF
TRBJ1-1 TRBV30 CAWKDRPNTEAFF
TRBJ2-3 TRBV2 CASSAEAGGRTDTQYF
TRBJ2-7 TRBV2 CASRGQGSIYEQYF
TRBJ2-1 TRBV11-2 CASSFGRDRYEQFF
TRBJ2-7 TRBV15 CATSSDYAGGYEQYF
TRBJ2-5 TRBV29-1 CSVQPSGETQYF
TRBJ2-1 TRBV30 CAWSRTNSYNEQFF
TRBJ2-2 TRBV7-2 CASRGQGDTGELFF
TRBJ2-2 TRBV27 CASKRTGNTGELFF
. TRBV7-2 CASSLLPLANEQYF
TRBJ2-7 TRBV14 CASSQGRGFSYEQYF
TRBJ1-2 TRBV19 CASSIGPRGEYNYGYTF
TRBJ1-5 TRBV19 CASSIQVNQPQHF
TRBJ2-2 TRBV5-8 CASSLLRGGTANTGELFF
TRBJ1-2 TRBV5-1 CASSFGQGGYGYTF
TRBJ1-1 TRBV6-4 CASSDTTGVTFF
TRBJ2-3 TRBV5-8 CASSWIPLGIGADTQYF
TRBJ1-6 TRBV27 CASRPTGEERLYF